This passage covers 5 T cell receptor beta chains from one sample sequenced in a study of CD8+ T cells in alopecia areata (dated by TCRdb to the late 2010s). This specimen's time point label, interpreted: baseline before oral tofacitinib. The library came from the immunoSEQ multiplex PCR assay. To provide template for TCR sequencing, every sample had RNA extracted and reverse transcribed into cDNA. TCRdb stores this immuneACCESS table with in-frame sequences only. Part of the clones is absent; in the studies checked, under half of the shortfall reflects unresolved V genes, and no reason is known for the rest. The sample yields 100,000 to 150,000 clones; around 49% were counted once. The ten largest make up about 19% of the sample. The material sequenced was CD8+ T cells sorted from blood, taken at week 0. All receptors derive from a human donor with alopecia areata.

The chain employs TRBV30 and TRBJ2-7, with D perhaps TRBD2 (5 bases). This CDR3 is built from 13 residues. V was trimmed by 3 bases and J by 1 base, leaving 10 bases between them. The germline V gene encodes CDR1 GTSNPN and CDR2 SVGIG (reference sequence). In nucleotides, the CDR3 is TGTGCCTGGAGCGGGCGGGTTTCCTACGAGCAGTACTTC. It yields the protein CAWSGRVSYEQYF.

This clone appeared once. The chain recombines TRBV30 with TRBJ1-1; weak D call: TRBD1 (5 bases). Germline V gene lookup returns CDR1 GTSNPN and CDR2 SVGIG (reference sequence). This CDR3 region has 13 residues. The germline V and J ends were trimmed by 0 bases and 8 bases, with 13 bases remaining between them. The CDR3: CAWSVAQGREAFF. The CDR3 nucleotides read TGTGCCTGGAGTGTGGCGCAGGGTCGAGAAGCTTTCTTT.

This sequence joins TRBV9 and TRBJ2-3; D is uncertain. The CDR3 is made up of 13 amino acids. Germline values: CDR1 SGDLS, CDR2 YYNGEE. V was shortened by 3 bases and J by 6 bases, with 11 bases between the two germline ends. The CDR3 nucleotides are TGTGCCAGCAGCGCGATATGGCGGGATACGCAGTATTTT. It specifies CASSAIWRDTQYF. The full variable domain, its missing parts supplied by reference TRBV9 and TRBJ2-3, is DSGVTQTPKHLITATGQRVTLRCSPRSGDLSVYWYQQSLDQGLQFLIQYYNGEERAKGNILERFSAQQFPDLHSELNLSSLELGDSALYFCASSAIWRDTQYFGPGTRLTVL.

The chain employs TRBV30 and TRBJ2-1; tentatively, D is TRBD1 or TRBD2 (5 bases each). The length of the CDR3 is 14 residues. Trimming left V 0 bases short and J 6 bases short, with 12 bases between. CDR1 and CDR2 (germline): GTSNPN, SVGIG (reference sequence). CDR3 nucleotides: TGTGCCTGGAGTGTGGGGGTAGGGATCAATGAGCAGTTCTTC. It specifies CAWSVGVGINEQFF.

This clone was seen once. The chain employs TRBV7-8 and TRBJ2-7; no clear D gene. Germline values: CDR1 SGHVS, CDR2 FQNEAQ. Trimming pared 1 base from V and 3 bases from J, leaving 13 bases between. This CDR3 has 15 residues. CDR3 DNA: TGTGCCAGCAGCTTAGGATTGGCAGGAGACTACGAGCAGTACTTC. Translated: CASSLGLAGDYEQYF.